This entry is about one T cell receptor (beta chain). Its specificity is not known. TCRdb's table, derived via immunoSEQ multiplex PCR, lists solely in-frame clones and lacks some. The sample shows 550,000 to 800,000 clones, around two thirds of them seen only once. The V end lost 2 bases, the J end lost 1 base, and 14 bases lay between the germline ends. Looked up from germline, CDR1 is MNHEY and CDR2 is SVGAGI. There are 16 residues in the CDR3. The data were obtained in a study of shared clonotypes between healthy human individuals. Overall study: A few men and two women, aged 18 to 49, were donors.

Study-wide findings and caveats: Investigators collected only blood, and repertoires in tissues likely differ.

The chain employs TRBV6-5 and TRBJ1-1; D uncertain. This TCR was sampled from a woman aged 25-40 years in good health. Input material: memory CD4+ T cells sorted from blood. Subset in this sample: CD45RA-negative fraction. Written as DNA, the CDR3 is TGTGCCAGCAGTTACGTCGGACGGGGAAAGAACACTGAAGCTTTCTTT. Protein sequence: CASSYVGRGKNTEAFF.